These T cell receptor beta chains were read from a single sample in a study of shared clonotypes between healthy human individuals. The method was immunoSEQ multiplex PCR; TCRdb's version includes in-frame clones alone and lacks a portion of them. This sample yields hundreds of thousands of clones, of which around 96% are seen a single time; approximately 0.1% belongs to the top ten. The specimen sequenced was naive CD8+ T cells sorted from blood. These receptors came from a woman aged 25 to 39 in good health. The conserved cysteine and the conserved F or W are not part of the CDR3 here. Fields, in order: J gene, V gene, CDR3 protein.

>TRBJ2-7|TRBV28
ASSLSVAGGPIYEQY
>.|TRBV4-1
ASSFQPALRSYEQY
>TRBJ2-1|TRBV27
ASTHSAGAYNEQF
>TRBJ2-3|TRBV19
ASTFSGGSTDTQY
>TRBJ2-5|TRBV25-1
ASDPGTAQETQY
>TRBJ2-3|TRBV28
ASSRTSGIPDTQY
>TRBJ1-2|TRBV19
ASSSPDPAAKLANYGYT
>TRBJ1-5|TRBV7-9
ASRTGNQPQH
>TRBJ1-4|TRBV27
ASSLYSGAANEKLF
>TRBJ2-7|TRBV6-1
ASSEQGASQLSKQY
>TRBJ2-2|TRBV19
ASTHPPPGTSGTSYGELF
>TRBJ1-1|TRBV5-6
ASSLDQAEGVNTEAF
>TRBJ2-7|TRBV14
ASSHGQGSKQY
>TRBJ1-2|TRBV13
ASSLLGEDGYT
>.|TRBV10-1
ASSGGQLYEQY
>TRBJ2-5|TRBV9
ASSLRQGQETQY
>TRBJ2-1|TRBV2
ASTESYNEQF
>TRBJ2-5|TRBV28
ASSLVLAGVQETQY
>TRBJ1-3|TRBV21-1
ASTPGRSGNTIY
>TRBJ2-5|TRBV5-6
ASSTDMEYQETQY
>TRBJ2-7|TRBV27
ASSPGTSYEQY
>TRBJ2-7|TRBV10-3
AISGGYEQY